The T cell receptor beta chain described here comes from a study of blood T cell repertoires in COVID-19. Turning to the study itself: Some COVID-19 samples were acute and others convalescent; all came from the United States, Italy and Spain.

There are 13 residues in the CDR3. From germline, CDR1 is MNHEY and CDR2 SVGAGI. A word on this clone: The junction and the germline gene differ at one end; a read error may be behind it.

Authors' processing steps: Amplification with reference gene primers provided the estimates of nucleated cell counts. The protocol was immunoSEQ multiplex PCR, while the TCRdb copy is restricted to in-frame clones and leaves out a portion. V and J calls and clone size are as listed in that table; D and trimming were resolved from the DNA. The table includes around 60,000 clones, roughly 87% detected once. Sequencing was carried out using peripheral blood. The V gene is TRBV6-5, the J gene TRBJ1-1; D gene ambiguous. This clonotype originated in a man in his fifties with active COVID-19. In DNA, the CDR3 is TGTGCCAGCAGTTACGGGCCGAACACTGAAACTTTCTTT. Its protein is CASSYGPNTETFF.